This TCR beta chain is drawn from a study of molecular identifiers for immune sequencing clone quantification. Library preparation followed earlier protocols using designated TCR primers. TCRdb recomputed calls from the PCR reads with MiXCR, one row per CDR3 protein. This sample has about 320,000 distinct CDR3 sequences, with about 22% found just once. Ten or more counts support this clonotype. The germline V gene has CDR1 SNHLY and CDR2 FYNNEI. Trimming took off 2 bases at V and 2 bases at J, with 11 bases between the two ends. The CDR3 totals 15 residues. Sequencing input: naive CD8+ T cells from blood, with Jurkat cell RNA spiked in. Subset defined: FACS-sorted CD8+CD4-CCR7+CD45RA+ naive T cells. The chain joins TRBV2 to TRBJ2-3; possible D gene TRBD2, 6 bases. The sequence derives from a human donor in good health. Some libraries in this study had Jurkat cell RNA spiked in. The CDR3 coding sequence is TGTGCCAGCAGTGAATTAGCGGAAATCACAGATACGCAGTATTTT. This translates into CASSELAEITDTQYF.